These 12 T cell receptor beta chains were all obtained from the same sample, sequenced in a study of naive and memory T cell subsets. Treatment described: skin biopsy from PPD injection site in Mantoux-positive individual. Cells were not sorted; total RNA input targeted about 1 to 1000 ng. Alpha and beta constant region primers primed reverse transcription for blood and skin samples. TCRdb recomputed calls from the UMI-ligation and nested PCR reads with MiXCR, one row per CDR3 protein. This table has 18,000 or so distinct CDR3 sequences, roughly 9.8% appearing once. The starting material was skin, obtained from a tuberculin skin test site. The receptors derive from an adult in good health.

This clonotype was counted ten times or more. V and J are TRBV6-1 and TRBJ1-1; D ambiguous. From germline, CDR1 is MNHNS and CDR2 SASEGT. V was cut by 2 bases and J by 7 bases, with 5 bases left in between. This CDR3 is built from 11 residues. CDR3 bases: TGTGCCAGCAGTGAAAGGGATGAAGCTTTCTTT. Amino acid sequence: CASSERDEAFF.

The table lists this clonotype with a few counts. The V call is TRBV20-1, the J call TRBJ2-3, with 10 bases aligning to TRBD1. The CDR3 totals 16 residues. Germline loops: CDR1 DFQATT, CDR2 SNEGSKA (reference sequence). Trimming removed 3 bases from V and 3 bases from J; junction bases left unmatched: 9. Written as DNA, the CDR3 is TGCAGTGCTAGCCTGAGGACAGGGGGAAGGACAGATACGCAGTATTTT. It encodes CSASLRTGGRTDTQYF.

In its sample, this clonotype was seen a few times. The chain combines TRBV12-3 or TRBV12-4 with TRBJ2-1; D not certain. This CDR3 is 12 amino acids long. The ends were cut back, 3 bases at V and 9 bases at J, with 9 bases in the middle. The CDR3 region is CASSFRGTEQFF. As DNA, the CDR3 is TGTGCCAGCAGTTTCAGAGGTACTGAGCAGTTCTTC.

The chain has TRBV2 and TRBJ2-1, with 9 bases lining up with TRBD2. The CDR3 extends over 14 amino acids. Unmatched junction bases numbered 8, after V lost 7 bases and J lost 7 bases. Germline V gene data show CDR1 as SNHLY and CDR2 as FYNNEI. The CDR3, as DNA: TGTGCCAGCATGCAGCGGGAGGTGAGGAATGAGCAGTTCTTC. Amino acid sequence: CASMQREVRNEQFF.

This clonotype occurred many times. The chain links TRBV28 to TRBJ1-4, with D possibly matching TRBD1 (5 bases). Between the trimmed V and J ends, which lost 2 bases and 4 bases, there was a span of 17 bases. Per germline, CDR1 MDHEN and CDR2 SYDVKM. CDR3 size: 17 residues. The CDR3 coding sequence is TGTGCCAGCAGTTTAAGTTGGCCGGGACGCCATAATGAAAAACTGTTTTTT. This sequence encodes CASSLSWPGRHNEKLFF.

This clonotype has a count of ten or more. V and J are TRBV6-4 and TRBJ2-3, with TRBD2 matching over 8 bases. Germline V gene data show CDR1 as MRHNA and CDR2 as SNTAGT. The CDR3 spans 15 residues. The trim removed 0 bases at V and 1 base at J, leaving 0 bases unmatched. The CDR3, as DNA: TGTGCCAGCAGTGACTCTAGCGGGGGCACAGATACGCAGTATTTT. This sequence encodes CASSDSSGGTDTQYF.

This clonotype was seen a few times. The chain has TRBV18 and TRBJ2-7; 13 bases match TRBD2. V lost 4 bases to trimming and J lost 6 bases; unmatched junction nucleotides: 9. Per the germline V gene, CDR1 is KGHSH and CDR2 is LQKENI. This CDR3 comprises 16 residues. Here the CDR3 reads CASSQGTSGVRREQYF. In nucleotides, the CDR3 is TGTGCCAGCTCACAAGGGACTAGCGGGGTCCGGCGCGAGCAGTACTTC. Complete variable domain (other parts from reference TRBV18 and TRBJ2-7): NAGVMQNPRHLVRRRGQEARLRCSPMKGHSHVYWYRQLPEEGLKFMVYLQKENIIDESGMPKERFSAEFPKEGPSILRIQQVVRGDSAAYFCASSQGTSGVRREQYFGPGTRLTVT.

This clonotype was seen more than once but under ten times. The chain joins TRBV5-4 to TRBJ2-7, with D perhaps matching TRBD1 (5 bases). V shed 4 bases and J shed 3 bases, with 14 bases lying between them. The CDR3 loop spans 14 amino acids. Germline assignment: CDR1 SGHNT and CDR2 YYREEE (reference sequence). CDR3 amino acids: CASSPAPGNYEQYF. The DNA of the CDR3 is TGTGCCAGCAGCCCTGCCCCAGGGAACTACGAGCAGTACTTC.

There are many counts of this clonotype. This chain uses TRBV6-5 with TRBJ1-6, with 10 bases that match TRBD1. After removal of 2 bases from V and 0 bases from J, the junction contained 7 bases not matched to a gene. Germline V gene data show CDR1 as MNHEY and CDR2 as SVGAGI. This CDR3 is built from 19 residues. In nucleotides, the CDR3 is TGTGCCAGCAGTTACGGGACAGGGGAAACGTACTCCTATAATTCACCCCTCCACTTT. Translating gives CASSYGTGETYSYNSPLHF.

In this sample, this clonotype turned up a few times. The V gene is TRBV7-2, the J gene TRBJ2-5; the D gene could be TRBD1 or TRBD2 (6 bases each). The CDR3 extends over 15 amino acids. Trimming took 2 bases from V and 5 from J, leaving 15 bases between them. Germline V CDR1 and CDR2: SGHTA, FQGNSA. The CDR3 is CASSLSPRGGETQYF. The DNA of the CDR3 is TGTGCCAGCAGCTTATCTCCCAGAGGGGGGGAGACCCAGTACTTC.

The rearrangement uses TRBV5-1 and TRBJ2-7, with 14 positions matching TRBD2. The V gene end was trimmed by 3 bases and the J gene end by 2 bases; junction bases not matched to a gene: 7. The germline CDR1 and CDR2 sequences are SGHRS and YFSETQ. This CDR3 contains 17 residues. The CDR3: CASSSLRTSGGTYEQYF. The CDR3, as DNA: TGCGCCAGCAGCTCGTTACGGACTAGCGGGGGGACCTACGAGCAGTACTTC.

The table lists this clonotype with a few counts. The chain links TRBV12-3 or TRBV12-4 to TRBJ2-3; a possible D gene is TRBD1 (7 bases). This CDR3 spans 15 amino acids. Trimming cost V 3 bases and J 4 bases, with 14 bases left between them. The CDR3 DNA follows: TGTGCCAGCAGTTTGGCCGACAGGGAGGCAGATACGCAGTATTTT. The encoded protein is CASSLADREADTQYF.